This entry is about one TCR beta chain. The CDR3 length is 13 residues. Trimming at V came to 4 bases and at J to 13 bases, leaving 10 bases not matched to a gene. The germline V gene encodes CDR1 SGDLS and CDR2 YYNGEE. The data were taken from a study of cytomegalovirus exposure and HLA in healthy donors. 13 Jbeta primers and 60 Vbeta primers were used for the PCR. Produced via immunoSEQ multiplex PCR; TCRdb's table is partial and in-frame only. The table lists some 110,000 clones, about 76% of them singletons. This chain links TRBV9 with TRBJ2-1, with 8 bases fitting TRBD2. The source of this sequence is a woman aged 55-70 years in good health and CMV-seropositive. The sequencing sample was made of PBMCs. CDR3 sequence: CASSPRLAGDQFF. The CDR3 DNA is TGTGCCAGCAGCCCCCGGCTAGCGGGCGATCAGTTCTTC.